The rows below give T cell receptor beta chains drawn from one sample of a study of Graves' ophthalmopathy and Graves' hyperthyroidism. TCRdb called the multiplex PCR reads again in MiXCR, with one record for every CDR3 protein. This table holds 300,000 or so distinct CDR3 sequences, 15% to 20% found once. Material for sequencing was peripheral blood. All receptors come from an adult man with Graves' ophthalmopathy. Both conserved end residues are trimmed from each CDR3. The D gene is left open where the match is weak.

D: .
V: TRBV7-3
J: TRBJ2-7
CDR3: ARSPLPTPAREQY

D: .
V: TRBV6-2/TRBV6-3
J: TRBJ1-5
CDR3: ASNEQSNQPQH

D: .
V: TRBV6-4
J: TRBJ1-5
CDR3: ASSDPYGGVGNQPQH

D: TRBD2
V: TRBV19
J: TRBJ2-2
CDR3: ASMRGSPWVGELF

D: TRBD1
V: TRBV19
J: TRBJ1-2
CDR3: ASSIAHPRTGGRNGYT

D: TRBD1
V: TRBV6-2/TRBV6-3
J: TRBJ2-7
CDR3: ASSYGTAFYEQY

D: .
V: TRBV6-1
J: TRBJ2-7
CDR3: ASSRGGLEQY

D: .
V: TRBV20-1
J: TRBJ1-1
CDR3: SARLSMNTEAF

D: TRBD2
V: TRBV11-2
J: TRBJ2-2
CDR3: ASSSTSGGAGTGELF

D: TRBD2
V: TRBV9
J: TRBJ2-5
CDR3: ASSVGAGGGSETQY

D: TRBD1
V: TRBV19
J: TRBJ1-5
CDR3: ASSGRQGRQPQH

D: TRBD2
V: TRBV12-3/TRBV12-4
J: TRBJ2-7
CDR3: ASSPTGGWYEQY

D: TRBD1
V: TRBV5-1
J: TRBJ1-1
CDR3: ASSFGQGGLGHTEAF

D: .
V: TRBV18
J: TRBJ2-5
CDR3: ASSRVQGTGETQY

D: .
V: TRBV5-1
J: TRBJ1-2
CDR3: ASSLEGVLGYT

D: .
V: TRBV2
J: TRBJ2-7
CDR3: ASSVHRESYEQY

D: TRBD1
V: TRBV7-6
J: TRBJ2-7
CDR3: ASSFGQGDTYEQY

D: .
V: TRBV12-3/TRBV12-4
J: TRBJ1-1
CDR3: ASSTQSNTEAF

D: .
V: TRBV20-1
J: TRBJ2-7
CDR3: SASRGARGEQY

D: TRBD2
V: TRBV11-2
J: TRBJ2-5
CDR3: ASSRLAGGGNQETQY

D: TRBD2
V: TRBV4-3
J: TRBJ2-7
CDR3: ASSQGLAGGPYEQY

D: .
V: TRBV20-1
J: TRBJ1-1
CDR3: SANLDSRGTEAF